A selection of T cell receptor beta chains follows, all from one sample in a study of CD8+ T cells in alopecia areata. Some clones are missing from TCRdb's copy, which holds only in-frame ones; the method was immunoSEQ multiplex PCR. Of around 200,000 clones listed, about 64% are singletons. The starting material was CD4+ T cells sorted from blood, obtained at week 4, from a patient treated with tofacitinib. These receptors originate from a human donor with alopecia areata. Both conserved end residues are part of each CDR3. Each record gives: D gene, J gene, V gene, clone size, CDR3 DNA, CDR3 protein. A D gene is named only where the DNA matches it firmly. The listing skips clone size in some rows; elsewhere it reads once, few, many or a size class.

D: TRBD1
J: TRBJ1-2
V: TRBV2
size: .
DNA: TGTGCCAGCAGCTTACTGGACAGGGGAGGTGGCTACACCTTC
CDR3: CASSLLDRGGGYTF

D: TRBD2
J: TRBJ2-1
V: TRBV12-5
size: few
DNA: TGTGCTAGTGGTTTGGTACCCCTAGCGGGGGGTTACAATGAGCAGTTCTTC
CDR3: CASGLVPLAGGYNEQFF

D: TRBD1
J: TRBJ2-7
V: TRBV5-1
size: few
DNA: TGCGCCAGCACCCCCAAGCGGCAGGACAGGGCTAGGGAGCAGTACTTC
CDR3: CASTPKRQDRAREQYF

D: .
J: TRBJ2-1
V: TRBV7-9
size: .
DNA: TGTGCCAGCAGCCCGGACAGCTACAATGAGCAGTTCTTC
CDR3: CASSPDSYNEQFF

D: .
J: TRBJ2-5
V: TRBV15
size: .
DNA: TGTGCCACCAGCAGACGTGCGGGACAGAGTCAAGAGACCCAGTACTTC
CDR3: CATSRRAGQSQETQYF

D: TRBD1
J: TRBJ2-2
V: TRBV30
size: .
DNA: TGTGCCAGCCAGGACAGGGCGTTTGTCGGGGAGCTGTTTTTT
CDR3: CASQDRAFVGELFF

D: TRBD2
J: TRBJ2-1
V: TRBV11-2
size: .
DNA: TGTGCCAGCAGCATCCGTTGGGGACTAGCGGAGTACAATGAGCAGTTCTTC
CDR3: CASSIRWGLAEYNEQFF

D: .
J: TRBJ1-2
V: TRBV27
size: .
DNA: TGTGCCAGCAGTTCTGGCTATGGCTACACCTTC
CDR3: CASSSGYGYTF

D: .
J: TRBJ2-3
V: TRBV10-3
size: .
DNA: TGTGCCATCAGTGCCGGGACGGTGAGCACAGATACGCAGTATTTT
CDR3: CAISAGTVSTDTQYF

D: .
J: TRBJ2-3
V: TRBV30
size: .
DNA: TGTGCCTGGAGTGCTGGGGACGGGGGTACGCAGTATTTT
CDR3: CAWSAGDGGTQYF

D: .
J: TRBJ1-2
V: TRBV21-1
size: few
DNA: TGTGCCAGCAGCAACTCCCTAACCTATGGCTACACCTTC
CDR3: CASSNSLTYGYTF

D: TRBD1
J: TRBJ2-3
V: TRBV5-1
size: few
DNA: TGCGCCAGCAGCTTGGCCCGGGACAGGGTTAGCACAGATACGCAGTATTTT
CDR3: CASSLARDRVSTDTQYF

D: .
J: TRBJ2-1
V: TRBV29-1
size: few
DNA: TGCAGCGTTGGGGGGGGCTCGAGCTCCTACAATGAGCAGTTCTTC
CDR3: CSVGGGSSSYNEQFF

D: .
J: TRBJ1-1
V: TRBV30
size: .
DNA: TGTGCCTGGGGGCCATCAGAAGTGAACACTGAAGCTTTCTTT
CDR3: CAWGPSEVNTEAFF

D: .
J: TRBJ1-2
V: TRBV29-1
size: few
DNA: TGCAGCGTTGAGATTTCGGGTACTCTTAACTATGGCTACACCTTC
CDR3: CSVEISGTLNYGYTF

D: TRBD2
J: TRBJ2-1
V: TRBV30
size: .
DNA: TGTGCCTGGAAGGGACTAGCAAATGAGCAGTTCTTC
CDR3: CAWKGLANEQFF

D: .
J: TRBJ1-5
V: TRBV15
size: .
DNA: TGTGCCACCAGCAGAGGATCGGCGAATCAGCCCCAGCATTTT
CDR3: CATSRGSANQPQHF

D: .
J: TRBJ1-2
V: TRBV18
size: .
DNA: TGTGCCAGCTCACCAAAGGGGTCTAACTATGGCTACACCTTC
CDR3: CASSPKGSNYGYTF

D: .
J: TRBJ2-5
V: TRBV7-2
size: .
DNA: TGTGCCAGCAGCTTAAACGGCCAGCTTTTCCAAGAGACCCAGTACTTC
CDR3: CASSLNGQLFQETQYF

D: .
J: TRBJ2-3
V: TRBV9
size: .
DNA: TGTGCCAGCAGCGTAGCACCAGGGTCGGGCACAGATACGCAGTATTTT
CDR3: CASSVAPGSGTDTQYF

D: .
J: TRBJ2-7
V: TRBV12-5
size: few
DNA: TGTGCTAGTGGTGGGTCGGGACTGCCTTTAAACGAGCAGTACTTC
CDR3: CASGGSGLPLNEQYF

D: .
J: TRBJ1-2
V: TRBV29-1
size: few
DNA: TGCAGCGTTGATCGCCGGGACCTCAGGGGCTACACCTTC
CDR3: CSVDRRDLRGYTF

D: .
J: TRBJ2-1
V: TRBV29-1
size: .
DNA: TGCAGCGTTCGGGACGACTTCTACAATGAGCAGTTCTTC
CDR3: CSVRDDFYNEQFF

D: .
J: TRBJ2-1
V: TRBV5-6
size: .
DNA: TGTGCCAGCAGCTTGGATGGCAGATCATACAATGAGCAGTTCTTC
CDR3: CASSLDGRSYNEQFF

D: .
J: TRBJ1-2
V: TRBV5-1
size: .
DNA: TGCGCCAGCAGCTTGGCCCAGTCTTGGGGCTACACCTTC
CDR3: CASSLAQSWGYTF

D: TRBD1
J: TRBJ2-7
V: TRBV5-4
size: .
DNA: TGTGCCAGCAGCTCCGACAGGGGAAGTTCCTACGAGCAGTACTTC
CDR3: CASSSDRGSSYEQYF

D: TRBD1
J: TRBJ2-7
V: TRBV7-2
size: .
DNA: TGTGCCAGCAGCACAGGGGGCCAGAGCTCCTACGAGCAGTACTTC
CDR3: CASSTGGQSSYEQYF

D: .
J: TRBJ2-1
V: TRBV6-5
size: .
DNA: TGTGCCAGCAGACTATACAATGAGCAGTTCTTC
CDR3: CASRLYNEQFF

D: .
J: TRBJ1-2
V: TRBV30
size: .
DNA: TGTGCCTGGAGAGGAACAGGGATTTTAAGTGGCTACACCTTC
CDR3: CAWRGTGILSGYTF

D: .
J: TRBJ1-1
V: TRBV5-1
size: .
DNA: TGCGCCAGCAGACAGGAGGGGAACACTGAAGCTTTCTTT
CDR3: CASRQEGNTEAFF

D: .
J: TRBJ2-2
V: TRBV2
size: medium-sized
DNA: TGTGCCAGCAGTCTTACAGGCACCGGGGAGCTGTTTTTT
CDR3: CASSLTGTGELFF

D: .
J: TRBJ1-4
V: TRBV30
size: .
DNA: TGTGCCTGGAGTCGTCAGGGGAATGAAAAACTGTTTTTT
CDR3: CAWSRQGNEKLFF

D: .
J: TRBJ2-7
V: TRBV6-6
size: .
DNA: TGTGCCAGCAGTTATGGTCCTGGGGCCGGGGCGGAGGAGCAGTACTTC
CDR3: CASSYGPGAGAEEQYF

D: .
J: TRBJ2-6
V: TRBV10-3
size: .
DNA: TGTGCCATCAGTGAGTCATCCGGGGCGACCGCCTCTGGGGCCAACGTCCTGACTTTC
CDR3: CAISESSGATASGANVLTF

D: TRBD2
J: TRBJ2-3
V: TRBV6-5
size: .
DNA: TGTGCCAGCAGTTCCCCCTCGGCGGGGGGTGGAGATACGCAGTATTTT
CDR3: CASSSPSAGGGDTQYF

D: .
J: TRBJ2-6
V: TRBV2
size: once
DNA: TGTGCCAGCAGTGAGGGTGAGGGGGCTGGGGCCAACGTCCTGACTTTC
CDR3: CASSEGEGAGANVLTF

D: TRBD2
J: TRBJ2-5
V: TRBV7-2
size: once
DNA: TGTGCCAGTGCGACTAGCGGGGGACAGACCCAGTACTTC
CDR3: CASATSGGQTQYF

D: TRBD1
J: TRBJ2-5
V: TRBV29-1
size: .
DNA: TGCAGCGTTCCCAGGGGGGAGACCCAGTACTTC
CDR3: CSVPRGETQYF

D: TRBD1
J: TRBJ1-1
V: TRBV30
size: .
DNA: TGTGCCTGGAGGATAACAGGGGGGAACACTGAAGCTTTCTTT
CDR3: CAWRITGGNTEAFF

D: TRBD1
J: TRBJ1-2
V: TRBV7-8
size: .
DNA: TGTGCCAGCAGCTCTTCACAGGGGGGATATGGCTACACCTTC
CDR3: CASSSSQGGYGYTF

D: TRBD1
J: TRBJ1-2
V: TRBV15
size: .
DNA: TGTGCCACCAGCCCAAGGACAGGGGGGAGCTATGGCTACACCTTC
CDR3: CATSPRTGGSYGYTF

D: .
J: TRBJ2-1
V: TRBV10-3
size: .
DNA: TGTGCCATCAGTGAAAGGGATGAGCAGTTCTTC
CDR3: CAISERDEQFF

D: .
J: TRBJ2-1
V: TRBV29-1
size: .
DNA: TGCAGCGTAGGACAGCAAATTTACAATGAGCAGTTCTTC
CDR3: CSVGQQIYNEQFF

D: TRBD1
J: TRBJ1-5
V: TRBV30
size: .
DNA: TGTGCCTCTGGACAGGGCGGAGGTCAGCCCCAGCATTTT
CDR3: CASGQGGGQPQHF

D: TRBD1
J: TRBJ1-2
V: TRBV5-4
size: .
DNA: TGTGCCAGCAGCTGGGACAGGAATAACTATGGCTACACCTTC
CDR3: CASSWDRNNYGYTF

D: .
J: TRBJ1-1
V: TRBV6-1
size: .
DNA: TGTGCCAGCAGTGACCGGGGGAAAATCCCTGAAGCTTTCTTT
CDR3: CASSDRGKIPEAFF

D: TRBD1
J: TRBJ2-7
V: TRBV7-2
size: .
DNA: TGTGCCAGCAGCTTAGTACAGGGGGCGGGCGAGCAGTACTTC
CDR3: CASSLVQGAGEQYF

D: .
J: TRBJ2-3
V: TRBV20-1
size: .
DNA: TGCAGTGTCGTAGTAAGGGGCGGGCAGTATTTT
CDR3: CSVVVRGGQYF

D: TRBD1
J: TRBJ2-7
V: TRBV6-5
size: .
DNA: TGTGCCAGCAGTTACGGTCGGCAGGGGGAATCCTACGAGCAGTACTTC
CDR3: CASSYGRQGESYEQYF

D: .
J: TRBJ2-7
V: TRBV7-8
size: .
DNA: TGTGCCAGCAGCCAAGGGGGAACAGGACAGATCTACGAGCAGTACTTC
CDR3: CASSQGGTGQIYEQYF

D: TRBD2
J: TRBJ2-7
V: TRBV6-5
size: .
DNA: TGTGCCAGCAAGAGCGGGGGAGAGCAGTACTTC
CDR3: CASKSGGEQYF

D: TRBD1
J: TRBJ1-1
V: TRBV29-1
size: .
DNA: TGCAGCGTCCACGGACAGGGCGGAGACACTGAAGCTTTCTTT
CDR3: CSVHGQGGDTEAFF

D: .
J: TRBJ2-5
V: TRBV30
size: .
DNA: TGTGCCTGGAGTGTGTGGGAGACCCAGTACTTC
CDR3: CAWSVWETQYF

D: .
J: TRBJ1-4
V: TRBV30
size: .
DNA: TGTGCCTGGAGTGTACGGAGCGCAACTAATGAAAAACTGTTTTTT
CDR3: CAWSVRSATNEKLFF

D: .
J: TRBJ2-7
V: TRBV7-2
size: .
DNA: TGTGCCAGCAGCTTTCTTTACGAGCAGTACTTC
CDR3: CASSFLYEQYF